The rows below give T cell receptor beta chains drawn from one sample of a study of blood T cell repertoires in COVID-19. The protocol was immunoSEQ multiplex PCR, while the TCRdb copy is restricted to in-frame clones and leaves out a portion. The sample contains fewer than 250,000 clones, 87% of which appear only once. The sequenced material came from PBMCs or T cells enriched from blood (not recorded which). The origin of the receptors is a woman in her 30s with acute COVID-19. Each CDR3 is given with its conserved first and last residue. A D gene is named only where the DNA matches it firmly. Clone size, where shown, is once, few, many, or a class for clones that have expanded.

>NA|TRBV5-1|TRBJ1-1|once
CASSLVQGAEAFF
TGCGCCAGCAGCTTGGTTCAGGGCGCTGAAGCTTTCTTT
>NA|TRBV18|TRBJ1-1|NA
CASSPPGEGRRGF
TGTGCCAGCTCACCACCCGGGGAGGGTAGAAGGGGCTTT
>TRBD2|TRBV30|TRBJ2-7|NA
CAWSSGVRYEQYF
TGTGCCTGGAGCAGCGGGGTAAGATACGAGCAGTACTTC
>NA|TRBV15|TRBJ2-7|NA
CATSRDSNSYEQYF
TGTGCCACCAGCAGAGATTCTAACTCCTACGAGCAGTACTTC
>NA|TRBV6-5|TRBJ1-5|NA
CASSYEGNQPQHF
TGTGCCAGCAGTTATGAGGGCAATCAGCCCCAGCATTTT
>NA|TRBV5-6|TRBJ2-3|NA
CASSLISLPDTQYF
TGTGCCAGCAGCTTGATTAGTCTCCCAGATACGCAGTATTTT
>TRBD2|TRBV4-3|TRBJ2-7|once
CASSQGGGWDEQYF
TGCGCCAGCAGCCAAGGGGGGGGATGGGACGAGCAGTACTTC
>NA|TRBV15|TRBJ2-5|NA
CATSRDWRGETQYF
TGTGCCACCAGCAGAGATTGGAGGGGAGAGACCCAGTACTTC
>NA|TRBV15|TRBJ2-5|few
CATSRARTRQETQYF
TGTGCCACCAGCAGAGCAAGGACAAGACAAGAGACCCAGTACTTC
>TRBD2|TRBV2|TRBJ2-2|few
CASSEQLAANTGELFF
TGTGCCAGCAGTGAACAACTAGCGGCAAACACCGGGGAGCTGTTTTTT
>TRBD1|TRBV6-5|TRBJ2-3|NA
CASGDRAFSGDTQYF
TGTGCCAGCGGGGACAGGGCGTTTTCAGGCGATACGCAGTATTTT
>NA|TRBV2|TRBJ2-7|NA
CASIPRRDGGPYEQYF
TGTGCCAGCATCCCAAGGAGGGACGGAGGACCCTACGAGCAGTACTTC
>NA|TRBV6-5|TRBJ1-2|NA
CASSYWTAGYGYTF
TGTGCCAGCAGTTACTGGACAGCTGGCTATGGCTACACCTTC
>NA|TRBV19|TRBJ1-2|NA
CASRPRDSYGYTF
TGTGCCAGCCGGCCACGGGATTCCTATGGCTACACCTTC
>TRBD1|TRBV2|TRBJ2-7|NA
CASNRDRSSYEQYF
TGTGCCAGCAACCGGGACAGGAGCTCCTACGAGCAGTACTTC
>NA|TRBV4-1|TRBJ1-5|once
CASSQVGGDAQPQHF
TGCGCCAGCAGCCAAGTTGGGGGGGACGCTCAGCCCCAGCATTTT
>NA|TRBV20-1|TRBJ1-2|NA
CSAHTSYGYTF
TGCAGTGCCCACACCTCCTATGGCTACACCTTC
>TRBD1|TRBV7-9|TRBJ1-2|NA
CASSFSGQGYGYTF
TGTGCCAGCAGCTTTTCGGGACAGGGATATGGCTACACCTTC
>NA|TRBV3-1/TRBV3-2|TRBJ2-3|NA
CASSQVAASLQYF
TGTGCCAGCAGCCAAGTCGCGGCTAGCTTGCAGTATTTT
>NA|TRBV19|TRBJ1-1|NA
CASSPAGGWDTEAFF
TGTGCCAGTAGTCCAGCGGGGGGGTGGGACACTGAAGCTTTCTTT
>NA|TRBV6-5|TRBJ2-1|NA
CASSYSRGNEQFF
TGTGCCAGCAGTTACTCAAGGGGTAATGAGCAGTTCTTC
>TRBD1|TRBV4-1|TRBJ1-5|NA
CASSLGQGTNQPQHF
TGCGCCAGCAGCCTGGGACAGGGAACCAATCAGCCCCAGCATTTT
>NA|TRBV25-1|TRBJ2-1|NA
CASSSGVGRYNEQFF
TGTGCCAGCAGTTCAGGGGTAGGAAGATACAATGAGCAGTTCTTC
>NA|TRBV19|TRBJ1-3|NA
CASISRFSGNTIYF
TGTGCCAGTATTTCTCGGTTCTCTGGAAACACCATATATTTT
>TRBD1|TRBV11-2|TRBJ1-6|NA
CASSTDRGNNSPLHF
TGTGCCAGCAGCACCGACAGGGGAAACAATTCACCCCTCCACTTT
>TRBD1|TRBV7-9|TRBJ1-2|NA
CASSSRAVAGGVGYGYTF
TGTGCCAGCAGCTCCAGGGCCGTCGCAGGGGGCGTCGGGTATGGCTACACCTTC
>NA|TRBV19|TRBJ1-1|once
CASSIVFRLNTEAFF
TGTGCCAGTAGTATAGTGTTCAGATTGAACACTGAAGCTTTCTTT
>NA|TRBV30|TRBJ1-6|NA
CAWSSREGSPLHF
TGTGCCTGGAGTAGTAGGGAGGGTTCACCCCTCCACTTT
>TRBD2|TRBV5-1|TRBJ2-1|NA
CASSLGLAHEQFF
TGCGCCAGCAGCTTGGGACTAGCGCATGAGCAGTTCTTC
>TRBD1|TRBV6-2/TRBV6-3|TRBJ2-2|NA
CASSYDRGTGELFF
TGTGCCAGCAGTTACGACAGGGGGACCGGGGAGCTGTTTTTT
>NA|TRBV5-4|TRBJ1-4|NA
CASSSGTLEKLFF
TGTGCCAGCAGCTCCGGGACACTCGAAAAACTGTTTTTT
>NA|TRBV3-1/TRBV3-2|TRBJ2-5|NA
CASSQGRTETQYF
TGTGCCAGCAGCCAGGGGAGGACAGAGACCCAGTACTTC
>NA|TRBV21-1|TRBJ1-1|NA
CASSSHERGENTEAFF
TGTGCCAGCAGCAGCCATGAACGGGGGGAAAACACTGAAGCTTTCTTT
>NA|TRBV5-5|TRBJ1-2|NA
CASRFVGGRYGYTF
TGTGCCAGCAGATTCGTAGGGGGTCGGTATGGCTACACCTTC
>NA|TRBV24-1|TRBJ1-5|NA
CATSDEDQPQHF
TGTGCCACCAGTGACGAGGATCAGCCCCAGCATTTT
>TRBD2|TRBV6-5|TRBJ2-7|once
CASSNLAGSSYEQYF
TGTGCCAGCAGTAATCTAGCGGGGAGCTCCTACGAGCAGTACTTC
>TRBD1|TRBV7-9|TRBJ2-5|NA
CASRAGTGEETQYF
TGTGCCAGCAGAGCCGGGACAGGGGAAGAGACCCAGTACTTC
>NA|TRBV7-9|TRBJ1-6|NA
CASTTFGLSYNSPLHF
TGTGCCAGCACCACTTTTGGCCTCTCCTATAATTCACCCCTCCACTTT
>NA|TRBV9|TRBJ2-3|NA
CASSSPSIPDTQYF
TGTGCCAGCAGCTCCCCTAGCATCCCAGATACGCAGTATTTT
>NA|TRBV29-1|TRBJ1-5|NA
CSVREGNQPQHF
TGCAGCGTAAGGGAGGGCAATCAGCCCCAGCATTTT
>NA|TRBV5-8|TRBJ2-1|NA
CASSLEAGTYNEQFF
TGTGCCAGCAGCTTGGAGGCGGGGACCTACAATGAGCAGTTCTTC
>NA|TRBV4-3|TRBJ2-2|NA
CASSQQGIPNTGELFF
TGCGCCAGCAGCCAACAGGGAATTCCGAACACCGGGGAGCTGTTTTTT
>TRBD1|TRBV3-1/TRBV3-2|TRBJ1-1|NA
CASSQAATGGNTEAFF
TGTGCCAGCAGCCAGGCCGCGACAGGGGGGAACACTGAAGCTTTCTTT
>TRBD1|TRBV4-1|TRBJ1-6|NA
CASSQPARDRVSPLHF
TGCGCCAGCAGCCAACCGGCGAGGGACAGGGTTTCACCCCTCCACTTT
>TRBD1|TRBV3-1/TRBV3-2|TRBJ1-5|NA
CASSQGQGGQPQHF
TGTGCCAGCAGCCAAGGCCAGGGGGGACAGCCCCAGCATTTT
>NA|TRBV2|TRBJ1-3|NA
CASRMGHSGNTIYF
TGTGCCAGCAGAATGGGACACTCTGGAAACACCATATATTTT
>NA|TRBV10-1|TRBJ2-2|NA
CASSETGGAGSAGELFF
TGCGCCAGCAGTGAAACGGGCGGAGCGGGCTCTGCCGGGGAGCTGTTTTTT
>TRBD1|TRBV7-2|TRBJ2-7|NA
CASSSRDSYEQYF
TGTGCCAGCAGCTCCCGGGACAGCTACGAGCAGTACTTC
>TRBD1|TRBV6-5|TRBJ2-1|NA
CASTRDSSSNEQFF
TGTGCCAGCACCCGGGACAGTTCTTCCAATGAGCAGTTCTTC
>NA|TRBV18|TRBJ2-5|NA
CASSPPSYQETQYF
TGTGCCAGCTCACCACCTAGCTACCAAGAGACCCAGTACTTC
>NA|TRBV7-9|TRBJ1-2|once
CASSLGDYGYTF
TGTGCCAGCAGCTTAGGAGACTATGGCTACACCTTC
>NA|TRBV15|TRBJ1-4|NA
CATSRTAAANEKLFF
TGTGCCACCAGCAGAACAGCGGCCGCTAATGAAAAACTGTTTTTT
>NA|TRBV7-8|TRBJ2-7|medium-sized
CASSSYYEQYF
TGTGCCAGCAGCTCCTACTACGAGCAGTACTTC
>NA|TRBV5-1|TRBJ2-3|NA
CASSLWSVADTQYF
TGCGCCAGCAGCTTGTGGTCAGTCGCAGATACGCAGTATTTT
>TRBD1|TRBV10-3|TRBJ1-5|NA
CAISEDRDNQPQHF
TGTGCCATCAGTGAGGACAGGGACAATCAGCCCCAGCATTTT
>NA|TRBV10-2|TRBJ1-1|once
CASSESRGTEAFF
TGCGCCAGCAGTGAGTCGAGAGGGACAGAAGCTTTCTTT
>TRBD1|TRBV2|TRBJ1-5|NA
CASSKRTGPAMPQHF
TGTGCCAGCAGCAAAAGGACAGGGCCCGCCATGCCCCAGCATTTT
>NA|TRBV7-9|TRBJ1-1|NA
CASSSTSGVTEAFF
TGTGCCAGCAGTTCGACCTCCGGGGTCACTGAAGCTTTCTTT
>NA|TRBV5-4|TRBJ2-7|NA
CASGRGEGEQYF
TGTGCCAGCGGAAGGGGGGAGGGCGAGCAGTACTTC